This TCR beta chain was captured in a study of blood T cells in healthy people across ages. This clonotype was counted a few times. Antigen unknown. V lost 0 bases and J lost 2, with 10 bases in between. This CDR3 has 15 amino acids. Germline assignment: CDR1 SEHNR and CDR2 FQNEAQ (reference sequence). A sample-barcoded 5' primer and a J-beta primer mix were used in a second PCR of roughly 6 to 11 cycles. A 12-random-nucleotide template-switch adaptor tagged each cDNA molecule. TCRdb passed the 5' RACE reads through MiXCR, listing each CDR3 protein once. Of about a million distinct CDR3 sequences listed, roughly two fifths are singletons. Study-wide results and caveats: Long-lived donors carried more naive CD4+ cells and greater diversity than aged donors. Estimates drawn from one million T cells were deemed to understate diversity.

Sample donors were healthy Caucasian individuals that came from Russia, aged about 6 to 95. The TCR was taken from a young man in good health. The chain employs TRBV7-9 and TRBJ1-2; D ambiguous. The source material was blood. In DNA, the CDR3 is TGTGCCAGCAGCTTAGCAGGGCCAGAAAACTATGGCTACACCTTC. It encodes CASSLAGPENYGYTF.